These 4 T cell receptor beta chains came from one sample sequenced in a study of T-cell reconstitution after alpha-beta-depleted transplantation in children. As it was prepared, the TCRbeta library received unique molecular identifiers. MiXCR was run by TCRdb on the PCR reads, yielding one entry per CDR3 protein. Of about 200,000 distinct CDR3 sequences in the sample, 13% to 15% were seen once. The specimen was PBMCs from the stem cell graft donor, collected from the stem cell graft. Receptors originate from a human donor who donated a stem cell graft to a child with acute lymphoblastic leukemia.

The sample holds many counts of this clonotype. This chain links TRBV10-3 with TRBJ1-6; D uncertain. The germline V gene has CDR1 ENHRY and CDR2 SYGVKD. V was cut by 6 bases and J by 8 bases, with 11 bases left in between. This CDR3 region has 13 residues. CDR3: CAIRPRPDSPLHF. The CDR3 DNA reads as TGTGCCATCAGACCCAGACCAGATTCACCCCTCCACTTT.

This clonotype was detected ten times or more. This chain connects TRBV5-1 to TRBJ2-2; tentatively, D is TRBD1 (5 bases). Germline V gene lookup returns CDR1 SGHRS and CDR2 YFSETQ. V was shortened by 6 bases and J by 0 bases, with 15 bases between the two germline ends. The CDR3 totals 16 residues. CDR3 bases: TGCGCCAGCAAAGTAGGGGTCCCCTCGAACACCGGGGAGCTGTTTTTT. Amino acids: CASKVGVPSNTGELFF.

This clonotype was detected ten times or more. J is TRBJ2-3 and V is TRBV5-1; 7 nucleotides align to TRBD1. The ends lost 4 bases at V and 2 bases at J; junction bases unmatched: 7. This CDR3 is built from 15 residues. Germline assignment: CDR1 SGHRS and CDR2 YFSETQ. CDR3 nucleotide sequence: TGCGCCAGCAGCCCGACAGGGTGGTCCACAGATACGCAGTATTTT. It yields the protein CASSPTGWSTDTQYF. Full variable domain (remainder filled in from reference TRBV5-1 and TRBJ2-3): KAGVTQTPRYLIKTRGQQVTLSCSPISGHRSVSWYQQTPGQGLQFLFEYFSETQRNKGNFPGRFSGRQFSNSRSEMNVSTLELGDSALYLCASSPTGWSTDTQYFGPGTRLTVL.

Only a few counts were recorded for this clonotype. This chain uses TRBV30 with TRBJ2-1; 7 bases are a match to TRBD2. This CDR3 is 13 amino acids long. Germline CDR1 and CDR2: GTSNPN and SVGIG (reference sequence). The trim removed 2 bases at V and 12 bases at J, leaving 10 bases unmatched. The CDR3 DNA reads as TGTGCCTGGAGTTCAATCGGGGAGGGGTCGCAGTTCTTC. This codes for CAWSSIGEGSQFF.